This entry features one T cell receptor beta chain sequence. As yet, its antigen is unknown. This sample was taken from a study of naive and memory T cell subsets. Four subsets defined by CD45RA and CD27 were sorted after CD3, CD4, CD8 and live/dead staining. The CDR3 covers 14 residues. Trimming stripped 6 bases from V and 2 bases from J, with 13 bases between. Germline V gives CDR1 MNHEY, CDR2 SMNVEV (reference sequence). An equimolar mix of two oligonucleotides served as the beta constant-region primer for TRBC1 and TRBC2. A 12-nucleotide UMI and the SP2 primer were added to the cDNA 3' end by oligonucleotide ligation. TCRdb ran MiXCR on the UMI-ligation and nested PCR reads and lists one entry per CDR3 protein. The repertoire has some 100,000 distinct CDR3 sequences, 7% of them found once; the top ten carry around 1.5%. Study outcomes and limitations: Clonotypes here are unpaired alpha or beta chain sequences.

The chain uses TRBV27 and TRBJ1-2, with D possibly TRBD1 on 5 matching bases. This TCR was sampled from a human donor in good health. The specimen sequenced was central memory CD4+ T cells from blood. CDR3 region: CASSNGRGNYGYTF. The CDR3 nucleotides are TGTGCCAGCAGCAATGGAAGGGGAAACTATGGCTACACCTTC.